This entry concerns a single T cell receptor (beta chain). What it binds is unknown. Per the germline V gene, CDR1 is LNHDA and CDR2 is SQIVND (reference sequence). After removal of 1 base from V and 6 bases from J, the junction contained 9 bases not matched to a gene. The length of the CDR3 is 16 residues. This specimen belongs to a study of T cell responses to AZD1222 COVID-19 vaccine. Method: immunoSEQ multiplex PCR; TCRdb's copy keeps in-frame clones and lacks some. The sample yields approximately 200,000 clones, roughly 92% seen once. Study observations and caveats: AZD1222 recipients seropositive at baseline numbered only five to seven. In the spike-specific TCR repertoire, nearly half reportedly target unmutated variant regions. Clonal diversity may have been underestimated in mostly white British donors. Once two AZD1222 doses were given, Spike-specific TCR breadth and depth went up.

The starting material was peripheral blood, obtained 28 days after the second AZD1222 dose. The TCR sequence derives from an adult who received the AZD1222 COVID-19 vaccine. This sequence joins TRBV19 and TRBJ2-4; TRBD1 agrees at 7 bases. This CDR3 reads CASSIVGAGGINIQYF. CDR3 DNA: TGTGCCAGTAGTATAGTGGGGGCAGGGGGTATAAACATTCAGTACTTC.